This TCR beta chain is from a study of PD-L1 blockade in urothelial cancer. Study information: After treatment start, blood was analyzed at 3 weeks (second dose) and at 6 weeks. Study results and limitations: At 3 weeks on treatment, tumor-associated clones expanded more with durable benefit. Lower pretreatment blood TCR clonality, under the median, predicted better survival, researchers reported.

The data were produced by immunoSEQ multiplex PCR, yet TCRdb's version contains in-frame clones alone and is incomplete. The table includes 48,000 or so clones, 75% to 90% detected once. A remark on this clone: Its antigen remains unidentified.

The germline CDR1 and CDR2 sequences are MGHDK and SYGVNS. V lost 1 base, J lost 0 bases, and 15 bases lay in between. The CDR3 length is 17 residues. As for time point: peripheral blood 6 weeks after treatment start. Patients had urothelial carcinoma that was locally advanced or metastatic. The sequence came from a man aged 55 to 70 with urothelial cancer. Source: PBMCs, taken around atezolizumab (anti-PD-L1) treatment. This sequence joins TRBV25-1 and TRBJ1-1; perhaps TRBD1 as D (5 bases). This CDR3 is CASSESLGRGMNTEAFF. The CDR3 coding sequence is TGTGCCAGCAGTGAATCCCTGGGGAGGGGTATGAACACTGAAGCTTTCTTT.